Below, 26 T cell receptor beta chains from the same sample are listed, as sequenced in a study of technical replicates of blood from a handful of donors. This table comes from immunoSEQ multiplex PCR, and its TCRdb copy is limited to in-frame clones, with some not included. Of about 16,000 clones listed, around 87% are singletons. The sequenced material came from PBMCs. The source is a human donor in good health.

This clone was seen only a few times. This sequence joins TRBV10-3 and TRBJ1-1, with D uncertain. The CDR3 extends over 12 amino acids. Germline assignment: CDR1 ENHRY and CDR2 SYGVKD. Trimming removed 3 bases from V and 7 bases from J, with 9 bases in between. DNA for the CDR3: TGTGCCATCAGTGAAATTAGTTTTGAAGCTTTCTTT. Amino acids: CAISEISFEAFF.

The chain links TRBV7-3 to TRBJ1-1; TRBD1 aligns across 7 bases. Germline CDR1 and CDR2: SGHTA and FQGTGA. J gave up 4 bases and V 0 bases, and 2 bases lay outside the gene matches. This CDR3 contains 14 residues. As DNA, the CDR3 is TGTGCCAGCAGCTTAACAGCAGGGGGCACTGAAGCTTTCTTT. Translated: CASSLTAGGTEAFF.

The chain is built from TRBV7-3 and TRBJ2-5; no reliable D call. Germline CDR1 is SGHTA and CDR2 is FQGTGA. The CDR3 runs to 15 residues. The V gene lost 5 bases and the J gene lost 1 base, with 14 bases spanning the gap. The CDR3 DNA reads as TGTGCCAGCAGCGCAAACCCAGGTTCCCAAGAGACCCAGTACTTC. It is translated as CASSANPGSQETQYF.

The genes are TRBV18 and TRBJ1-1; 8 bases match TRBD1. J gave up 0 bases and V 3 bases, and 6 bases lay outside the gene matches. The germline V gene encodes CDR1 KGHSH and CDR2 LQKENI. This CDR3 is 16 amino acids long. The CDR3 bases are TGTGCCAGCTCACCGAGGGACAGGACCTTGAACACTGAAGCTTTCTTT. Translating it yields CASSPRDRTLNTEAFF.

The chain couples TRBV18 to TRBJ2-7; D perhaps matches TRBD1 (6 bases). V was clipped by 6 bases and J by 9 bases, with 27 bases between them. The CDR3 loop spans 16 amino acids. Germline-derived CDR1 and CDR2 are KGHSH and LQKENI. CDR3 bases: TGTGCCAGCTCCTCAGTTGGCCGGAGCTTACCCAGGGGGCAGTACTTC. Translation: CASSSVGRSLPRGQYF. Full variable domain (remainder filled in from reference TRBV18 and TRBJ2-7): NAGVMQNPRHLVRRRGQEARLRCSPMKGHSHVYWYRQLPEEGLKFMVYLQKENIIDESGMPKERFSAEFPKEGPSILRIQQVVRGDSAAYFCASSSVGRSLPRGQYFGPGTRLTVT.

The chain combines TRBV7-9 with TRBJ2-7, with 11 nucleotides matching TRBD2. The germline V gene encodes CDR1 SEHNR and CDR2 FQNEAQ (reference sequence). This CDR3 contains 19 residues. The V gene end was trimmed by 3 bases and the J gene end by 6 bases; junction bases not matched to a gene: 19. In nucleotides, the CDR3 is TGTGCCAGCAGCTTGGGTATAGCGGGAGGGATGCCTGTCCACTCCGAGCAGTACTTC. This translates into CASSLGIAGGMPVHSEQYF.

This chain connects TRBV5-1 to TRBJ2-7; 8 bases are a match to TRBD2. The CDR3 has 16 residues. After removal of 4 bases from V and 0 bases from J, the junction contained 9 bases not matched to a gene. Per the germline V gene, CDR1 is SGHRS and CDR2 is YFSETQ. The CDR3 sequence: CASSLVMTSVSYEQYF. CDR3 in DNA: TGCGCCAGCAGCCTGGTAATGACTAGCGTCTCCTACGAGCAGTACTTC. Drawing the rest from reference TRBV5-1 and TRBJ2-7, the complete variable domain is KAGVTQTPRYLIKTRGQQVTLSCSPISGHRSVSWYQQTPGQGLQFLFEYFSETQRNKGNFPGRFSGRQFSNSRSEMNVSTLELGDSALYLCASSLVMTSVSYEQYFGPGTRLTVT.

As to this clone: The junction does not match germline at one end; this may be a read error. This chain links TRBV6-1 with TRBJ2-2; D is undetermined. Germline V CDR1 and CDR2: MNHNS, SASEGT. CDR3 length: 12 amino acids. In DNA form, the CDR3 reads TGTGCCAGCTGTGACTACACCGGGGAGCTGTTTTTT. Protein sequence: CASCDYTGELFF.

The chain carries TRBV2 and TRBJ1-5; D unresolved. Germline loops: CDR1 SNHLY, CDR2 FYNNEI. The germline V and J ends were trimmed by 6 bases and 5 bases, with 20 bases remaining between them. The CDR3 runs 16 residues. The CDR3 DNA reads TGTGCCAGCAGACCTCAGAGGGCAGTGGGAGATCAGCCCCAGCATTTT. Its translation is CASRPQRAVGDQPQHF.

The rearrangement links TRBV10-1 to TRBJ2-3; tentatively, D is TRBD2 (6 bases). Trimming shortened V by 4 bases and J by 2 bases, and 10 bases separated the two germline ends. The CDR3 has 14 residues. Germline loops: CDR1 WNHNN, CDR2 SYGVQD (reference sequence). The CDR3 loop reads CASSVGGNTDTQYF. CDR3 coding DNA: TGCGCCAGCAGTGTAGGCGGGAACACAGATACGCAGTATTTT.

This sequence joins TRBV2 and TRBJ2-3, with 8 positions matching TRBD1. The junction had 9 bases not matched to a gene; V was cut back by 4 bases and J by 6 bases. Germline V gene sequence: CDR1 SNHLY, CDR2 FYNNEI. This CDR3 is 15 amino acids long. The CDR3 DNA sequence: TGTGCCAGCAGTGGGATTCGGACAGGGTCCGATACGCAGTATTTT. The encoded protein is CASSGIRTGSDTQYF.

J is TRBJ2-1 and V is TRBV25-1; a weak D match, TRBD2 (6 bases). The CDR3 runs 14 residues. Germline V gene data show CDR1 as MGHDK and CDR2 as SYGVNS. V lost 7 bases and J lost 8, with 18 bases in between. The CDR3: CASTLKVGGHEQFF. CDR3 nucleotides: TGTGCCAGCACCCTCAAGGTGGGGGGACATGAGCAGTTCTTC. Filled out from reference TRBV25-1 and TRBJ2-1, the complete variable domain reads EADIYQTPRYLVIGTGKKITLECSQTMGHDKMYWYQQDPGMELHLIHYSYGVNSTEKGDLSSESTVSRIRTEHFPLTLESARPSHTSQYLCASTLKVGGHEQFFGPGTRLTVL.

The rearrangement links TRBV18 to TRBJ2-1; D gene uncertain. The CDR3 has 12 residues. V lost 3 bases and J lost 5, with 5 bases in between. Germline assignment: CDR1 KGHSH and CDR2 LQKENI. The CDR3 DNA is TGTGCCAGCTCACCCTCTAACAATGAGCAGTTCTTC. Residues: CASSPSNNEQFF.

This sequence joins TRBV19 and TRBJ2-7; possible D gene TRBD2, 8 bases. The germline CDR1 and CDR2 sequences are LNHDA and SQIVND (reference sequence). CDR3 length equals 15 residues. V was cut by 8 bases and J by 2 bases, with 19 bases left in between. In nucleotides, the CDR3 is TGTGCCAGTGCAGGGGGTAGCGGGGTCACCTACGAGCAGTACTTC. Translated: CASAGGSGVTYEQYF.

The chain recombines TRBV4-2 with TRBJ2-1; 8 positions agree with TRBD2. The V and J ends lost 3 bases and 6 bases, in that order; junction bases with no gene match: 16. Germline V CDR1 and CDR2: LGHNA, YNFKEQ. This CDR3 contains 18 residues. This CDR3 reads CASSQRGRVAGGSNEQFF. CDR3 sequence (DNA): TGTGCCAGCAGCCAGAGGGGCAGAGTGGCGGGAGGTTCCAATGAGCAGTTCTTC.

The V and J genes are TRBV6-6 and TRBJ1-2; weak D call: TRBD1 (6 bases). The CDR3 has 15 residues. V lost 5 bases and J 0 bases, leaving 13 bases between the germline ends. Germline V gene lookup returns CDR1 MNHNY and CDR2 SVGAGI (reference sequence). This CDR3 is CASSKSQGTNYGYTF. DNA of the CDR3: TGTGCCAGCAGTAAGTCTCAGGGGACTAACTATGGCTACACCTTC.

The genes are TRBV6-5 and TRBJ2-5, with 9 bases fitting TRBD1. Unmatched junction bases numbered 2, after V lost 4 bases and J lost 5 bases. The germline V gene has CDR1 MNHEY and CDR2 SVGAGI. This CDR3 is built from 13 residues. This CDR3 reads CASSFTGGETQYF. CDR3 sequence (DNA): TGTGCCAGCAGTTTCACAGGGGGCGAGACCCAGTACTTC.

The chain has TRBV7-2 and TRBJ2-1; 7 nucleotides agree with TRBD2. Germline CDR1 is SGHTA and CDR2 is FQGNSA. The CDR3 loop spans 16 amino acids. V was pared by 1 base and J by 4 bases, with 7 bases of the junction left unmatched. CDR3 amino acids: CASSLVASGPYNEQFF. The CDR3 DNA is TGTGCCAGCAGCTTAGTCGCTAGCGGTCCTTACAATGAGCAGTTCTTC.

V gene TRBV6-5 combines with J gene TRBJ1-5; the D is unclear. Trimming took off 0 bases at V and 3 bases at J, with 3 bases between the two ends. The CDR3 length is 13 residues. Germline V CDR1 and CDR2: MNHEY, SVGAGI. This chain's CDR3 is CASSYSINQPQHF. The CDR3, as DNA: TGTGCCAGCAGTTACTCCATCAATCAGCCCCAGCATTTT.

The V call is TRBV28, the J call TRBJ1-5, with D hard to call. The CDR3 is 13 amino acids. Germline-derived CDR1 and CDR2 are MDHEN and SYDVKM. V was pared by 7 bases and J by 0 bases, with 7 bases between. CDR3: CASIYNSNQPQHF. CDR3 sequence (DNA): TGTGCCAGCATATATAATAGCAATCAGCCCCAGCATTTT.

The chain combines TRBV19 with TRBJ2-3; 8 bases line up with TRBD2. Germline values: CDR1 LNHDA, CDR2 SQIVND (reference sequence). The CDR3 totals 13 residues. The V gene end was trimmed by 3 bases and the J gene end by 5 bases; junction bases not matched to a gene: 1. The CDR3 DNA is TGTGCCAGTAGTATTCTAGCGGGAGATACGCAGTATTTT. Amino acid sequence: CASSILAGDTQYF.

The chain uses TRBV6-5 and TRBJ1-1, with 7 bases identical to TRBD1. The germline gives CDR1 MNHEY, CDR2 SVGAGI. V shed 5 bases and J 3 bases; nucleotides not matched to a gene: 6. This CDR3 region has 14 residues. CDR3 nucleotides: TGTGCCAGCAGTGCAACAGGGGAGGACACTGAAGCTTTCTTT. Its translation: CASSATGEDTEAFF.

In its sample, this clone was seen a few times. This chain joins TRBV27 and TRBJ2-2; 8 nucleotides match TRBD1. With 3 bases clipped from V and 6 bases from J, the junction kept 12 bases outside the gene matches. The CDR3 contains 17 residues. Germline values: CDR1 MNHEY, CDR2 SMNVEV (reference sequence). CDR3 in amino acids: CASSFSWDRRTSGELFF. Written as DNA, the CDR3 is TGTGCCAGCAGTTTTTCTTGGGACAGGAGAACCTCCGGGGAGCTGTTTTTT.

CDR3 in amino acids: CASSFYQDNQPQHF. The DNA of the CDR3 is TGTGCCAGCAGCTTCTATCAGGACAATCAGCCCCAGCATTTT. The chain is built from TRBV7-2 and TRBJ1-5; D is undetermined. Germline V gene lookup returns CDR1 SGHTA and CDR2 FQGNSA. This CDR3 is 14 amino acids long. V was shortened by 3 bases and J by 3 bases, with 9 bases between the two germline ends.

The rearrangement joins TRBV15 to TRBJ2-5, with TRBD2 matching 9 bases. V dropped 4 bases and J dropped 4; count of bases not matched to a gene: 1. The germline gives CDR1 LNHNV, CDR2 YYDKDF (reference sequence). The CDR3 runs 13 residues. The CDR3 region has the DNA TGTGCCACCAGCATTAGCGGGAGAGAGACCCAGTACTTC. This codes for CATSISGRETQYF.

This sequence joins TRBV5-4 and TRBJ1-1; a possible D gene is TRBD1 (6 bases). V lost 0 bases to trimming and J lost 7 bases, with 13 bases between them. This CDR3 contains 14 residues. CDR1 and CDR2 (germline): SGHNT, YYREEE (reference sequence). The CDR3 sequence: CASSLAGAAGEAFF. CDR3 coding DNA: TGTGCCAGCAGCTTGGCAGGGGCGGCAGGTGAAGCTTTCTTT.